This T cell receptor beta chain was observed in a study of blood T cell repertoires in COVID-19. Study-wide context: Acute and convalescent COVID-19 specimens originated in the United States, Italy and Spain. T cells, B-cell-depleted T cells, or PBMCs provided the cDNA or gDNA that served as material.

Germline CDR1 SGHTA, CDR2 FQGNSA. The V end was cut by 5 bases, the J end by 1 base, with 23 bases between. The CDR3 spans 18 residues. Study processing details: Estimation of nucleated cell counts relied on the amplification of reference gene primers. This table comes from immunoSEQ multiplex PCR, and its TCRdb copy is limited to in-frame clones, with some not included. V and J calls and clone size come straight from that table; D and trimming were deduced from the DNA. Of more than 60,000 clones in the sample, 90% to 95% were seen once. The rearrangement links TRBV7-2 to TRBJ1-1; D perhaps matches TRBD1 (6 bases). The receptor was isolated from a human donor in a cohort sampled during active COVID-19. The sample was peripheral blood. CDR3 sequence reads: CASSLKGLQGLPNTEAFF. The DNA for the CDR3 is TGTGCCAGCAGCCTAAAAGGCTTGCAGGGGCTACCGAACACTGAAGCTTTCTTT.